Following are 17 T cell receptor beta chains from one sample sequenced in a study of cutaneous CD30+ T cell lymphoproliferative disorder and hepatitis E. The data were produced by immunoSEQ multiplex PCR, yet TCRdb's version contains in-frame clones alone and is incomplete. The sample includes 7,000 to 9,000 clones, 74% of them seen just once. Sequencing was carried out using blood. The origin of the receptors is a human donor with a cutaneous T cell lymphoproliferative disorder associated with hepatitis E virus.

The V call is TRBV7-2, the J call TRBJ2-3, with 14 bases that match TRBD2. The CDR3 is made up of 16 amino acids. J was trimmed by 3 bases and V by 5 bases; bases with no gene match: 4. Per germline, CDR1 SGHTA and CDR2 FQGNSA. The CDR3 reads CASSTRLAGGTDTQYF. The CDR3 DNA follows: TGTGCCAGCAGCACCCGACTAGCGGGGGGGACAGATACGCAGTATTTT.

Here the CDR3 reads CASSRQDSLLIYGYTF. Written as DNA, the CDR3 is TGTGCCAGCAGTCGACAGGACAGCCTCCTTATCTATGGCTACACCTTC. The genes are TRBV7-2 and TRBJ1-2, with a tentative D call TRBD1 (6 bases). Germline V lookup: CDR1 SGHTA, CDR2 FQGNSA. With 6 bases removed from V and 4 bases from J, the gap between germline ends came to 21 bases. The CDR3 is 16 residues long.

CDR3 sequence reads: CASSPTGPNYGYTF. In DNA form, the CDR3 reads TGTGCCAGCAGCCCGACGGGCCCTAACTATGGCTACACCTTC. The gene calls are TRBV7-6 and TRBJ1-2; D is unclear. The V gene's germline CDR1 is SGHVS and CDR2 FNYEAQ. Trimming pared 5 bases from V and 0 bases from J, leaving 10 bases between. The CDR3 consists of 14 residues.

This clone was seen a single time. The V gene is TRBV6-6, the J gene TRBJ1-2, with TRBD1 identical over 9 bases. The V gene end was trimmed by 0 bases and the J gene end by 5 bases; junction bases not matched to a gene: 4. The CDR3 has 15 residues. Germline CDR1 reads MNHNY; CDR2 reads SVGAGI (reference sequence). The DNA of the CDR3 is TGTGCCAGCAGTTACTCCGGGACAGGGAAGTATGGCTACACCTTC. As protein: CASSYSGTGKYGYTF.

The DNA for the CDR3 is TGCAGCGTTTTGACAGGGGAGAGCACTGAAGCTTTCTTT. Protein product: CSVLTGESTEAFF. The rearrangement links TRBV29-1 to TRBJ1-1; 8 bases are shared with TRBD1. Germline CDR1 and CDR2: SQVTM and ANQGSEA. V lost 5 bases to trimming and J lost 4 bases; unmatched junction nucleotides: 6. The CDR3 contains 13 residues.

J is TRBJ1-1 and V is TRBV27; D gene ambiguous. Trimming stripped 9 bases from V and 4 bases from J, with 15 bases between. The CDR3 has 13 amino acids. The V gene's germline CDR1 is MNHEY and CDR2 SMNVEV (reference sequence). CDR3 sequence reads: CASSKTEFTEAFF. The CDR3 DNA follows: TGTGCCAGTTCTAAGACGGAATTCACTGAAGCTTTCTTT.

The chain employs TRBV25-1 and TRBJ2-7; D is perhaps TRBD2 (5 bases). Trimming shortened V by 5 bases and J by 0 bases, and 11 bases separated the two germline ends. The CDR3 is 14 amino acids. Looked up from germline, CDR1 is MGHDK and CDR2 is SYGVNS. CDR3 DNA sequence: TGTGCCAGCAGTCGGGGAAGGAGCTCCTACGAGCAGTACTTC. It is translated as CASSRGRSSYEQYF.

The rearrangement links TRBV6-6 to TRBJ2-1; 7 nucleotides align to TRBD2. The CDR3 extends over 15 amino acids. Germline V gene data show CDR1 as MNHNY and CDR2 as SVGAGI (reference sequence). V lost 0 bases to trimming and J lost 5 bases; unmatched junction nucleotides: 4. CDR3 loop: CASSYSRGEDNEQFF. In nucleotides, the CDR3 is TGTGCCAGCAGTTACTCACGGGGGGAAGACAATGAGCAGTTCTTC.

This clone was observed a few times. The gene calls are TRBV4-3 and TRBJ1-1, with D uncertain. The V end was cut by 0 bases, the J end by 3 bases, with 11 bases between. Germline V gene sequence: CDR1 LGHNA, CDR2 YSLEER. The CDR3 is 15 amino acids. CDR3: CASSQDRSGYTEAFF. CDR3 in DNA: TGCGCCAGCAGCCAAGATAGGTCCGGGTACACTGAAGCTTTCTTT.

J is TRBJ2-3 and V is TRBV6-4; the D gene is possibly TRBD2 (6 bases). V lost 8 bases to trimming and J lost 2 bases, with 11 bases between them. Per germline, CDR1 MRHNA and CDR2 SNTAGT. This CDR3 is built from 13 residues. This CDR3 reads CASGAGHTDTQYF. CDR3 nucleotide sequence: TGTGCCAGCGGGGCGGGGCACACAGATACGCAGTATTTT.

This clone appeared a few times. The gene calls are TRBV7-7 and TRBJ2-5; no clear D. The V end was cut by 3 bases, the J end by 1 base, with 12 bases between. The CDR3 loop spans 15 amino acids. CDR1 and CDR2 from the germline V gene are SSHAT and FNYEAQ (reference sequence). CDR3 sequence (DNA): TGTGCCAGCAGCTTGGTGGTTAGTCTCCAAGAGACCCAGTACTTC. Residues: CASSLVVSLQETQYF.

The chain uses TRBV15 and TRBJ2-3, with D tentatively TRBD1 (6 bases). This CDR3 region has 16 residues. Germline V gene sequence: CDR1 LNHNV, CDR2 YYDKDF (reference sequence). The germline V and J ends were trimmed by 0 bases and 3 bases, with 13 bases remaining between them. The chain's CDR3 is CATSRDGDTSTDTQYF. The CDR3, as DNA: TGTGCCACCAGCAGAGATGGGGACACTTCGACAGATACGCAGTATTTT.

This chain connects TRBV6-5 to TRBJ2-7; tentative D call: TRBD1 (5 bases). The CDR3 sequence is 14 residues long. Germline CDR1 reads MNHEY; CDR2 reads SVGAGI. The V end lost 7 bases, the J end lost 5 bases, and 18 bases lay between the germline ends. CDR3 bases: TGTGCCAGCATGGGGCAGGGATTCTTGGACGAGCAGTACTTC. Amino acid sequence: CASMGQGFLDEQYF.

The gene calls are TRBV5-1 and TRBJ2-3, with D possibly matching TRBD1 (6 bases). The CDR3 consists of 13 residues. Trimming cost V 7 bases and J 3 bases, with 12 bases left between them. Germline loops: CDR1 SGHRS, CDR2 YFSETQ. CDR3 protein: CASGRTVTDTQYF. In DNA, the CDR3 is TGCGCCAGCGGAAGGACAGTTACAGATACGCAGTATTTT.

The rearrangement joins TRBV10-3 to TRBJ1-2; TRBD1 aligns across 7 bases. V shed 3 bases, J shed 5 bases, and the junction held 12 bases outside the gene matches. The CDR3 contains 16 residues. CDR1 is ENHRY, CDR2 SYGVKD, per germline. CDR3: CAISDPLGAGGYGYTF. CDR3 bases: TGTGCCATCAGTGATCCCCTCGGGGCAGGGGGATATGGCTACACCTTC.

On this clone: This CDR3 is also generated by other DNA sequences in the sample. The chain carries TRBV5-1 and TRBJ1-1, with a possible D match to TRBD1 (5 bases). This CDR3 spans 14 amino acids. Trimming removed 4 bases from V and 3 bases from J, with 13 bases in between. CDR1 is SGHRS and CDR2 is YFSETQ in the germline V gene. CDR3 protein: CASSLARGYTEAFF. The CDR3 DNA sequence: TGCGCCAGCAGCCTCGCGCGGGGGTACACTGAAGCTTTCTTT.

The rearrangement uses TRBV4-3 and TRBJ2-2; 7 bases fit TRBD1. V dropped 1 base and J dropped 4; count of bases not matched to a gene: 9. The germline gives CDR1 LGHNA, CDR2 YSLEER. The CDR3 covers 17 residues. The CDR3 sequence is CASSQAAGGKTTGELFF. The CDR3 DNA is TGCGCCAGCAGCCAAGCGGCAGGGGGTAAGACCACCGGGGAGCTGTTTTTT.